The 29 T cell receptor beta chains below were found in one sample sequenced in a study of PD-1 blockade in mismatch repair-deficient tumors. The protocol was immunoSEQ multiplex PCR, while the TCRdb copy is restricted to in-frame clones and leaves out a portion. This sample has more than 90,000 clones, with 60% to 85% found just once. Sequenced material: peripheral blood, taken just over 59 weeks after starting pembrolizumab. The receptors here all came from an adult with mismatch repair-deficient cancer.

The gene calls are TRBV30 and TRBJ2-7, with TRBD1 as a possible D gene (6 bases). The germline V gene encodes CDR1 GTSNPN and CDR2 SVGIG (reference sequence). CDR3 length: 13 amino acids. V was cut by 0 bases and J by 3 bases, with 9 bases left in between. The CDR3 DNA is TGTGCCTGGAGTGTTAGCAGGGGCTACGAGCAGTACTTC. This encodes CAWSVSRGYEQYF.

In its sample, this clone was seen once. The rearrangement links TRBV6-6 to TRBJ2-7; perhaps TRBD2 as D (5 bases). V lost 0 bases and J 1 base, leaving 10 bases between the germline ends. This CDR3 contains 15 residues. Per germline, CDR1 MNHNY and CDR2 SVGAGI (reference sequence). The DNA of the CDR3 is TGTGCCAGCAGTTACTCGAGGGTTGGTTCCTACGAGCAGTACTTC. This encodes CASSYSRVGSYEQYF.

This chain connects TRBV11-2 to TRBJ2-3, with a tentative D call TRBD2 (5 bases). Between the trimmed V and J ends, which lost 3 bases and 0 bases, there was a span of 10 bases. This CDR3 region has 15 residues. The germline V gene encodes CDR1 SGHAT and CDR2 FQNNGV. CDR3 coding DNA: TGTGCCAGCAGCTTGGAGGCTACTAGCACAGATACGCAGTATTTT. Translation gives CASSLEATSTDTQYF.

This chain's CDR3 is CATSRDKGARASTDTQYF. CDR3 coding DNA: TGTGCCACCAGCAGAGATAAGGGGGCCCGGGCTAGCACAGATACGCAGTATTTT. The chain links TRBV15 to TRBJ2-3; TRBD1 agrees at 7 bases. The CDR3 totals 18 residues. The V and J ends lost 0 bases and 0 bases, in that order; junction bases with no gene match: 9. The germline gives CDR1 LNHNV, CDR2 YYDKDF (reference sequence). Full variable domain (remainder filled in from reference TRBV15 and TRBJ2-3): DAMVIQNPRYQVTQFGKPVTLSCSQTLNHNVMYWYQQKSSQAPKLLFHYYDKDFNNEADTPDNFQSRRPNTSFCFLDIRSPGLGDTAMYLCATSRDKGARASTDTQYFGPGTRLTVL.

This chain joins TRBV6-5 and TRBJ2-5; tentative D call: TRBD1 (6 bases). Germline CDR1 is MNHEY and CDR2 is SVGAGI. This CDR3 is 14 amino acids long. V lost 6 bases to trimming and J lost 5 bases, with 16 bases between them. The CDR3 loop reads CASSWAAGDETQYF. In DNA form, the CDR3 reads TGTGCCAGCAGCTGGGCCGCAGGGGACGAGACCCAGTACTTC.

The CDR3 nucleotides read TGTGCCAGCAGTGACCGAGGGGCAGATACGCAGTATTTT. Protein sequence: CASSDRGADTQYF. The J gene is TRBJ2-3, the V gene TRBV6-1; TRBD1 or TRBD2 may be the D gene (5 bases each). Germline-derived CDR1 and CDR2 are MNHNS and SASEGT. The CDR3 totals 13 residues. V lost 3 bases, J lost 4 bases, and 8 bases lay in between.

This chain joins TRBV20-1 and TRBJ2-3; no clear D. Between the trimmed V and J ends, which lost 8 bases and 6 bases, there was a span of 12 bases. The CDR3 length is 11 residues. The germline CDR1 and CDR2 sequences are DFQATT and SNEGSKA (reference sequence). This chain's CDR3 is CSPSQGDTQYF. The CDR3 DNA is TGCAGTCCATCCCAAGGGGATACGCAGTATTTT.

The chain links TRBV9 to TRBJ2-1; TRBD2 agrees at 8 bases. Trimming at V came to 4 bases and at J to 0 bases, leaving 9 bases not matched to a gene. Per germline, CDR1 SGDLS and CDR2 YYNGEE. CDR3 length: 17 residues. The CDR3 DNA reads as TGTGCCAGCAGCCCAGGCCCACTAGCGGACTCCTACAATGAGCAGTTCTTC. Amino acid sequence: CASSPGPLADSYNEQFF.

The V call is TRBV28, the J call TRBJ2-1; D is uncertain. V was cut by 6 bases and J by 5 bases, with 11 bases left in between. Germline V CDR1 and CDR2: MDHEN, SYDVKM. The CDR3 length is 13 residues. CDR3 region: CASSLIGNNEQFF. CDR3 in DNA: TGTGCCAGCAGCTTAATAGGGAACAATGAGCAGTTCTTC.

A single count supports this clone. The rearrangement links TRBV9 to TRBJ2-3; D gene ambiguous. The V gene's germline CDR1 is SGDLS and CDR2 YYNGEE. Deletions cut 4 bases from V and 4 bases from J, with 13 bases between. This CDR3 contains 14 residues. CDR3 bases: TGTGCCAGCAGCATCCGACCCTTGTCAGATACGCAGTATTTT. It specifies CASSIRPLSDTQYF.

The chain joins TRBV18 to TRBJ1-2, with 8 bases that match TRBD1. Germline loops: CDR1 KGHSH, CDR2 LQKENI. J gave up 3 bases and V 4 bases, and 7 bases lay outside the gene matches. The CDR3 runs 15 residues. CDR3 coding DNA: TGTGCCAGCTCACGTGGACAGGGTGGCTACTATGGCTACACCTTC. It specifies CASSRGQGGYYGYTF.

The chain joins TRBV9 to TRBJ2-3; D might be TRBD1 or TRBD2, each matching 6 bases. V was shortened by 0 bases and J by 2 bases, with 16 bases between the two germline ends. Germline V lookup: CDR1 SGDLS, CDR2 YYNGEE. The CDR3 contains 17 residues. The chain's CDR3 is CASSVVPGAGSTDTQYF. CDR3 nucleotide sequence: TGTGCCAGCAGCGTAGTTCCGGGGGCGGGATCCACAGATACGCAGTATTTT.

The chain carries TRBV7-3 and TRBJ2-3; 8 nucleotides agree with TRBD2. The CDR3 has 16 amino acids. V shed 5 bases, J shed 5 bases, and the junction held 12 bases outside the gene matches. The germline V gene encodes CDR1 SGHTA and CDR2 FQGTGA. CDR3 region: CASSPGLGARGDTQYF. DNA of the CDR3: TGTGCCAGCAGCCCGGGACTAGGGGCTAGGGGAGATACGCAGTATTTT.

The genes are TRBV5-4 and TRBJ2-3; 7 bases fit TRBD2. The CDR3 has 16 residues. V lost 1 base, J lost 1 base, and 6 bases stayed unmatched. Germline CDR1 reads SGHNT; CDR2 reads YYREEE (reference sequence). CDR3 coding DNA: TGTGCCAGCAGCTTGTTGGCGGGAGTGGGCACAGATACGCAGTATTTT. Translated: CASSLLAGVGTDTQYF.

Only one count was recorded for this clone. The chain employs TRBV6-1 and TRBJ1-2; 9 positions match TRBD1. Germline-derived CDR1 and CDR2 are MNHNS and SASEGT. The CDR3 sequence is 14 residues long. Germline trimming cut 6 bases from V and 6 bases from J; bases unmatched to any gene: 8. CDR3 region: CASRGLDRGDGYTF. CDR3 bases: TGTGCCAGCAGGGGATTGGACAGGGGAGATGGCTACACCTTC.

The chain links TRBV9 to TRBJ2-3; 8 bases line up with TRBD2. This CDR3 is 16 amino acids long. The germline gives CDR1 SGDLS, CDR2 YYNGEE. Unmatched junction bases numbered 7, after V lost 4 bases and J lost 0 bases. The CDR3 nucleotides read TGTGCCAGCAGCCCTCAAGCGGGAGCTAGCACAGATACGCAGTATTTT. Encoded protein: CASSPQAGASTDTQYF.

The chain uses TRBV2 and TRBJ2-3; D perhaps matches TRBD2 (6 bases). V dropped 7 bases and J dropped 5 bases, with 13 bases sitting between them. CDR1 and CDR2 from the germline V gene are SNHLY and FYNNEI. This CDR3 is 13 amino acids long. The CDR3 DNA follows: TGTGCCAGCATGGGACTCCCGCTAGATACGCAGTATTTT. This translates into CASMGLPLDTQYF.

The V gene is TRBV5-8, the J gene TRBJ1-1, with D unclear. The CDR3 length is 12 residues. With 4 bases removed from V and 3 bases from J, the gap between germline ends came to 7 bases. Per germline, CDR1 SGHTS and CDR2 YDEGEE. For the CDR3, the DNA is TGTGCCAGCAGCGAAAGGGACACTGAAGCTTTCTTT. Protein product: CASSERDTEAFF.

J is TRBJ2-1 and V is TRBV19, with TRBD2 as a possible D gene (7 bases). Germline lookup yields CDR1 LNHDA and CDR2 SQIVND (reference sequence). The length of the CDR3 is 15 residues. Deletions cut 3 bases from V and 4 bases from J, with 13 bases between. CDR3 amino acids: CASSMPGGIYNEQFF. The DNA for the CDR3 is TGTGCCAGTAGTATGCCGGGGGGCATTTACAATGAGCAGTTCTTC.

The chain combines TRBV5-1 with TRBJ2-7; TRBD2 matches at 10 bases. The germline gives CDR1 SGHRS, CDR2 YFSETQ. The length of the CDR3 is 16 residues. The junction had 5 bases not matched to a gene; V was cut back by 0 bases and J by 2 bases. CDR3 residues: CASSLGTSGKPYEQYF. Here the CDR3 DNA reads TGCGCCAGCAGCTTGGGAACTAGCGGGAAGCCCTACGAGCAGTACTTC.

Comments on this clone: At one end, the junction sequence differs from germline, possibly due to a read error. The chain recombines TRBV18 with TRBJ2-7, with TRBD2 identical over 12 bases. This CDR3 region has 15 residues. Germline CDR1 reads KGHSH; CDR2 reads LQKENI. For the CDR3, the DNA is TGTGCCAGCTCCCCACTAGCGGGAGGCTCCTACGAGCAGTACTTC. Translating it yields CASSPLAGGSYEQYF. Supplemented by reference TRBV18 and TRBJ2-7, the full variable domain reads NAGVMQNPRHLVRRRGQEARLRCSPMKGHSHVYWYRQLPEEGLKFMVYLQKENIIDESGMPKERFSAEFPKEGPSILRIQQVVRGDSAAYFCASSPLAGGSYEQYFGPGTRLTVT.

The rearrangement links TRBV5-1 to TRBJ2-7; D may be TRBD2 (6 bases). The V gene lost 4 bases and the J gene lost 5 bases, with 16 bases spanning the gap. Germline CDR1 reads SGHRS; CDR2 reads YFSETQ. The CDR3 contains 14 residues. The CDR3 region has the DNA TGCGCCAGCAGCCGGGACTCCCATGGAGACGAGCAGTACTTC. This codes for CASSRDSHGDEQYF.

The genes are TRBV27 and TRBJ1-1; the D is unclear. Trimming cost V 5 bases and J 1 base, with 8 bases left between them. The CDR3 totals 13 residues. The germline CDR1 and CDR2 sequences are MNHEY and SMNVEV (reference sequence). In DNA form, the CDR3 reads TGTGCCAGCAGTCTAGACACGAACACTGAAGCTTTCTTT. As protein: CASSLDTNTEAFF.

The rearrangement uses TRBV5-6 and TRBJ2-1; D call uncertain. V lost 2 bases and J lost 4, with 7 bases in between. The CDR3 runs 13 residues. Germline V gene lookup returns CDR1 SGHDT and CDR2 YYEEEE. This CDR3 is CASSFIAYNEQFF. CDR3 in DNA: TGTGCCAGCAGCTTTATAGCTTACAATGAGCAGTTCTTC.

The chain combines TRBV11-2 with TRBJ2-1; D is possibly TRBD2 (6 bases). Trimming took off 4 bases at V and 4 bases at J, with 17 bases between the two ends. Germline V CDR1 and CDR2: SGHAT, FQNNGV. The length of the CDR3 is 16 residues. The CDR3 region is CASSSPRLAAYNEQFF. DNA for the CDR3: TGTGCCAGCAGCTCCCCCCGGTTAGCGGCTTACAATGAGCAGTTCTTC.

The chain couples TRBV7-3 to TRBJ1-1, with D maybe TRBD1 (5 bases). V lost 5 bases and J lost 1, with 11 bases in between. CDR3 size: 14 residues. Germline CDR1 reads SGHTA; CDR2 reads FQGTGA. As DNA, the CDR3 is TGTGCCAGCAGCCTCCGGGGGAAGAACACTGAAGCTTTCTTT. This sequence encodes CASSLRGKNTEAFF.

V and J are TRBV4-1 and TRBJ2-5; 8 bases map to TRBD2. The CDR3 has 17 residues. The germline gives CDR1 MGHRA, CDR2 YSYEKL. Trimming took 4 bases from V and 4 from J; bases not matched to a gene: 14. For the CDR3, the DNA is TGCGCCAGCAGCCCGGCGGGAGGTCCGGGAGGGGGAGAGACCCAGTACTTC. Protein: CASSPAGGPGGGETQYF.

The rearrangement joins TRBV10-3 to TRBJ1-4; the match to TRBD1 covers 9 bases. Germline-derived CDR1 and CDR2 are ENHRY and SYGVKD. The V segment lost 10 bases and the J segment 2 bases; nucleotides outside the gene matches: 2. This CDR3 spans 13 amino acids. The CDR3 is CASTGGTNEKLFF. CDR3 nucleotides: TGTGCCAGCACAGGGGGCACTAATGAAAAACTGTTTTTT.

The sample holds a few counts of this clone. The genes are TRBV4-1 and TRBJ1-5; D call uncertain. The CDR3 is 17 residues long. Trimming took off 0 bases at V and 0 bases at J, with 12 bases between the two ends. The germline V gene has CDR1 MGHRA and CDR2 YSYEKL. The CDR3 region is CASSQDPGPDSNQPQHF. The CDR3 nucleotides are TGCGCCAGCAGCCAAGATCCGGGTCCAGATAGCAATCAGCCCCAGCATTTT.